The present T cell receptor (beta chain) was sequenced within a study of beta chain features in type 1 diabetes. Study results and limitations: VDJ junctions sequenced from type 1 diabetes patients showed fewer insertions and more deletions.

V lost 2 bases, J lost 0 bases, and 11 bases lay in between. Per germline, CDR1 SGHNT and CDR2 YYREEE (reference sequence). The length of the CDR3 is 15 residues. On this clone itself: Its specificity is unknown.

The authors reverse transcribed all of the isolated RNA, so sequencing captured expressed TCRB transcripts. The data were produced by immunoSEQ multiplex PCR, yet TCRdb's version contains in-frame clones alone and is incomplete. The profile shows 970,000 or so clones, around a sixth of them singletons. Sample: naive CD4+ T cells from blood. The sequence derives from a woman aged 18-29 years in good health. The gene calls are TRBV5-4 and TRBJ2-5; D not resolved. The CDR3 DNA reads TGTGCCAGCAGCTTTGGTGTTCCAAACCAAGAGACCCAGTACTTC. It encodes CASSFGVPNQETQYF.